This T cell receptor (beta chain) was captured in a study of T-cell memory formation after mild COVID-19. Study-level background: TCR clusters largely stayed donor specific.

A note on this clonotype: Antigen specificity is unknown.

Study-level findings and limits: Some clones that responded turned up in pre-infection memory, which suggests that cross-reactive memory joined in. Whether second-wave clones peaking at day 37 were SARS-CoV-2 specific went unconfirmed. CD4+ contracting clones were mainly CM and EM; CD8+ ones, EMRA.

The V gene's germline CDR1 is SGHRS and CDR2 YFSETQ. The CDR3 totals 17 residues. V gave up 3 bases and J gave up 1 base; unmatched junction bases: 8. MiXCR, run by TCRdb on the 5' RACE reads, gives a single entry per CDR3 protein. The repertoire has hundreds of thousands of distinct CDR3 sequences, 20% of them found once; the top ten carry about an eighth. Material: PBMCs or a T cell subset sorted from them (not recorded which). This TCR was recovered from an adult woman who had mild COVID-19 (a few samples of this study predate the infection). Cell type and time point are not known. This rearrangement joins TRBV5-1 to TRBJ2-3, with 10 bases aligning to TRBD2. The CDR3 is CASSSFSSGGRTDTQYF. Written as DNA, the CDR3 is TGCGCCAGCAGCTCTTTCTCTAGCGGGGGTCGCACAGATACGCAGTATTTT. Supplemented by reference TRBV5-1 and TRBJ2-3, the full variable domain reads KAGVTQTPRYLIKTRGQQVTLSCSPISGHRSVSWYQQTPGQGLQFLFEYFSETQRNKGNFPGRFSGRQFSNSRSEMNVSTLELGDSALYLCASSSFSSGGRTDTQYFGPGTRLTVL.